The clone carrying this T cell receptor (beta chain) turned up a few times. Its antigen is unidentified. This sample was taken from a study of beta chain features in type 1 diabetes. Study-level points and caveats: The naive, central memory and Treg TCRB repertoires of patients appeared to be more similar to one another than those of healthy donors.

The germline V gene has CDR1 SNHLY and CDR2 FYNNEI. The CDR3 contains 13 residues. With V trimmed by 5 bases and J by 6 bases, 4 bases remained unmatched. Expressed TCRB transcripts were sequenced because the isolated RNA had all been reverse transcribed beforehand. Profiled with immunoSEQ multiplex PCR; TCRdb holds only in-frame clones, not every one. The profile shows some 150,000 clones, approximately 10% of them singletons. The sequenced material came from central memory CD4+ T cells from blood. V gene TRBV2 combines with J gene TRBJ1-2; 9 positions match TRBD1. The sequence was obtained from a woman aged 40 to 49 in good health. The CDR3 DNA follows: TGTGCCAGCAGTTGGGACAGGGTTGATGGCTACACCTTC. Translating gives CASSWDRVDGYTF.